These 10 T cell receptor beta chains were sequenced from one sample in a study of shared clonotypes between healthy human individuals. Only in-frame clones appear in the TCRdb table, and some are missing; sequencing was by immunoSEQ multiplex PCR. The sample contains about 1,900,000 clones, roughly 94% of which appear only once. CD45RO-negative CD8 cells positively selected for CCR7 made up the naive population, which excluded terminally differentiated effector memory CD45RA+ cells. What was sequenced was naive CD8+ T cells sorted from blood. The receptor source for this set is a man aged 18 to 29 in good health.

The chain links TRBV7-9 to TRBJ2-7; the D gene could be TRBD1 or TRBD2 (5 bases each). Trimming took off 5 bases at V and 2 bases at J, with 13 bases between the two ends. The germline V gene has CDR1 SEHNR and CDR2 FQNEAQ (reference sequence). CDR3 length: 14 amino acids. The CDR3 here is CASSPWDVTYEQYF. For the CDR3, the DNA is TGTGCCAGCAGCCCTTGGGACGTAACCTACGAGCAGTACTTC.

In DNA form, the CDR3 reads TGTGCCAGCAGCCCAAGACAGGGGGCTCTTCCTGAGCAGTTCTTC. Translated: CASSPRQGALPEQFF. This chain uses TRBV7-3 with TRBJ2-1, with 10 bases identical to TRBD1. The junction had 10 bases not matched to a gene; V was cut back by 5 bases and J by 9 bases. Germline loops: CDR1 SGHTA, CDR2 FQGTGA. The CDR3 contains 15 residues.

This clone was recorded a few times. The rearrangement links TRBV7-6 to TRBJ1-2; D may be TRBD1 (5 bases). Trimming took 4 bases from V and 3 from J, leaving 12 bases between them. The CDR3 length is 14 residues. Germline V gives CDR1 SGHVS, CDR2 FNYEAQ. The CDR3 nucleotides read TGTGCCAGCAGCTCGCCCGGGACGCACTATGGCTACACCTTC. Translating gives CASSSPGTHYGYTF.

In DNA, the CDR3 is TGCGCCAGCAGCCAAGATGGTGGGGGGATCCCTGAAGCTTTCTTT. Protein sequence: CASSQDGGGIPEAFF. This rearrangement joins TRBV4-3 to TRBJ1-1, with D tentatively TRBD1 (5 bases). The CDR3 covers 15 residues. Germline CDR1 and CDR2: LGHNA and YSLEER. V was cut by 0 bases and J by 6 bases, with 14 bases left in between.

The chain uses TRBV5-6 and TRBJ1-2; TRBD1 aligns across 11 bases. The germline V gene encodes CDR1 SGHDT and CDR2 YYEEEE. J lost 6 bases, V lost 4 bases, and 5 bases had no gene match. The CDR3 is made up of 14 amino acids. The CDR3 sequence: CASSPPGQGDGYTF. The CDR3 DNA is TGTGCCAGCAGCCCGCCGGGACAGGGGGATGGCTACACCTTC.

The rearrangement joins TRBV7-9 to TRBJ2-2, with 7 nucleotides matching TRBD1. The trim removed 3 bases at V and 6 bases at J, leaving 7 bases unmatched. The length of the CDR3 is 15 residues. Germline values: CDR1 SEHNR, CDR2 FQNEAQ (reference sequence). CDR3 amino acids: CASSLLQGWAGELFF. Written as DNA, the CDR3 is TGTGCCAGCAGCTTGCTACAGGGGTGGGCCGGGGAGCTGTTTTTT.

The rearrangement joins TRBV27 to TRBJ2-7; D not resolved. Germline V gene lookup returns CDR1 MNHEY and CDR2 SMNVEV (reference sequence). The ends were cut back, 2 bases at V and 2 bases at J, with 10 bases in the middle. The CDR3 is 14 amino acids. The CDR3 DNA sequence: TGTGCCAGCAGTTTAAACGGGTGGGCCTACGAGCAGTACTTC. Residues: CASSLNGWAYEQYF.

The chain links TRBV4-1 to TRBJ1-1, with no clear D. The germline CDR1 and CDR2 sequences are MGHRA and YSYEKL. The CDR3 runs 15 residues. V was clipped by 2 bases and J by 1 base, with 11 bases between them. CDR3 loop: CASSQHGLENTEAFF. The CDR3 DNA reads as TGCGCCAGCAGCCAACACGGACTGGAGAACACTGAAGCTTTCTTT.

The genes are TRBV12-5 and TRBJ2-1, with 11 positions matching TRBD2. CDR1 LGHNT and CDR2 FRNRAP come from the germline V gene. V dropped 6 bases and J dropped 4; count of bases not matched to a gene: 5. The CDR3 extends over 15 amino acids. The CDR3 region has the DNA TGTGCTAGTGGATACCTAGCGGGAGGTTACAATGAGCAGTTCTTC. The encoded protein is CASGYLAGGYNEQFF.

The V and J genes are TRBV5-5 and TRBJ2-1; no reliable D call. Between the trimmed V and J ends, which lost 4 bases and 8 bases, there was a span of 16 bases. The CDR3 has 14 residues. Germline V gives CDR1 SGHKS, CDR2 YYEKEE (reference sequence). The CDR3 protein is CASSILPLGDEQFF. The CDR3, as DNA: TGTGCCAGCAGCATACTACCTTTGGGCGATGAGCAGTTCTTC.